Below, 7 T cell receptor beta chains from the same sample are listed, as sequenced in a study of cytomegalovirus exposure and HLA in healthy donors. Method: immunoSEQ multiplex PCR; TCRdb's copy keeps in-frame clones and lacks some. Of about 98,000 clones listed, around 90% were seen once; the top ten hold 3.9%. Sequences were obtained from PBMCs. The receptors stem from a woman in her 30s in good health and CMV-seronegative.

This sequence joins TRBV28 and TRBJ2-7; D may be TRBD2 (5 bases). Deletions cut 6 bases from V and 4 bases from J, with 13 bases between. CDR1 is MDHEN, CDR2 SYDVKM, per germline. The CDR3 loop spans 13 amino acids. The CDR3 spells CASRHNRGYEQYF. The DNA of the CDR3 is TGTGCCAGCAGACATAACCGGGGTTACGAGCAGTACTTC.

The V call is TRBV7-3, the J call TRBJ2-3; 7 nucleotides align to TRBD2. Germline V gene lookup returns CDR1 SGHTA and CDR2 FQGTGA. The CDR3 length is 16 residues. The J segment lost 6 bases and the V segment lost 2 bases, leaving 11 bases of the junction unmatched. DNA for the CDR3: TGTGCCAGCAGCTTAGTCGGGGGAGGGCCGGTGGATACGCAGTATTTT. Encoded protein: CASSLVGGGPVDTQYF.

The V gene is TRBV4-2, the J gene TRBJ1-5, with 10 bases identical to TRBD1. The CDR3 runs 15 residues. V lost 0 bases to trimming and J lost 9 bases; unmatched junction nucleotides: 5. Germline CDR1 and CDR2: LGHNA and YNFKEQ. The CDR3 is CASSQEQTGGLPQHF. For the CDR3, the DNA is TGTGCCAGCAGCCAAGAGCAGACAGGGGGCCTGCCCCAGCATTTT.

CDR3 residues: CASSATGGAQPQHF. CDR3 coding DNA: TGCGCCAGCAGCGCAACGGGGGGAGCTCAGCCCCAGCATTTT. The genes are TRBV5-1 and TRBJ1-5; D is possibly TRBD1 (5 bases). Trimming took off 4 bases at V and 6 bases at J, with 14 bases between the two ends. The CDR3 loop spans 14 amino acids. Germline lookup yields CDR1 SGHRS and CDR2 YFSETQ.

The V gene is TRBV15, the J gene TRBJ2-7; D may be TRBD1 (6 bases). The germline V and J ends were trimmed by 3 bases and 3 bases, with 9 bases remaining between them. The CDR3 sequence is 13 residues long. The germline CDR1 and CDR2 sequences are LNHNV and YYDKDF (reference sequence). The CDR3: CATSRQQGYEQYF. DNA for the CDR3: TGTGCCACCAGCAGGCAACAGGGCTACGAGCAGTACTTC.

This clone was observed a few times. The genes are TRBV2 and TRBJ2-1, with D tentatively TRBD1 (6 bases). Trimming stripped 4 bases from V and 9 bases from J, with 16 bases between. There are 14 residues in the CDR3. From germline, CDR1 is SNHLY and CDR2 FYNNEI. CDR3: CASSGTVGGGEQFF. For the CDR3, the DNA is TGTGCCAGCAGTGGGACAGTGGGTGGGGGTGAGCAGTTCTTC.

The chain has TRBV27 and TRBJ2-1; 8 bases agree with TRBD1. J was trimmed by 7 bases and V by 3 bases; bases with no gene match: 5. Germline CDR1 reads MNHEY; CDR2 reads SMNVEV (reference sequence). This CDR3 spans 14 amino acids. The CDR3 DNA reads TGTGCCAGCAGTTTTCAGGGGGCGAATAATGAGCAGTTCTTC. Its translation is CASSFQGANNEQFF.